These T cell receptor beta chains were read from a single sample in a study of blood T cell repertoires in COVID-19. Measured with immunoSEQ multiplex PCR; TCRdb has only the in-frame clones, and not every one. This repertoire shows 180,000 or so clones, about nine tenths found once; its top ten account for approximately 11%. The sample was peripheral blood. The receptor source for this set is a woman aged 55-69 years with COVID-19, enrolled during active disease. CDR3s include the opening cysteine and the closing phenylalanine or tryptophan. A D gene is named only where the DNA matches it firmly. The size field is filled for only some rows; it gives once, few, many or a size class.

d_gene	v_gene	j_gene	abundance	CDR3aa	CDR3nt
.	TRBV5-1	TRBJ1-1	.	CASSLEFRGGITEAFF	TGCGCCAGCAGCTTGGAGTTCCGGGGTGGGATCACTGAAGCTTTCTTT
.	TRBV12-3/TRBV12-4	TRBJ2-1	.	CASRPTLGNEQFF	TGTGCCAGCAGACCGACCCTCGGGAATGAGCAGTTCTTC
.	TRBV20-1	TRBJ2-5	.	CSASFQIQETQYF	TGCAGTGCTAGTTTTCAGATCCAAGAGACCCAGTACTTC
.	TRBV28	TRBJ2-6	once	CASSLSGAGANVLTF	TGTGCCAGCAGTTTATCAGGGGCCGGGGCCAACGTCCTGACTTTC
TRBD2	TRBV9	TRBJ2-1	.	CASSAGTSGVYNEQFF	TGTGCCAGCAGCGCCGGGACTAGCGGGGTATACAATGAGCAGTTCTTC
.	TRBV6-1	TRBJ1-1	few	CASSEVGKLNTEAFF	TGTGCCAGCAGTGAGGTCGGGAAACTCAACACTGAAGCTTTCTTT
TRBD1	TRBV12-5	TRBJ1-6	.	CASGPPGQYNSPLHF	TGTGCTAGTGGTCCCCCGGGACAGTACAATTCACCCCTCCACTTT
TRBD1	TRBV25-1	TRBJ1-2	.	CASSDRGPYGYTF	TGTGCCAGCAGTGACAGGGGGCCCTATGGCTACACCTTC
.	TRBV11-2	TRBJ1-2	.	CASSLGASFTIGYTF	TGTGCCAGCAGCTTAGGGGCCAGCTTCACCATAGGCTACACCTTC
TRBD1	TRBV9	TRBJ2-3	few	CASIRDRGRTDTQYF	TGTGCCAGCATCAGGGACAGGGGCCGCACAGATACGCAGTATTTT
.	TRBV21-1	TRBJ2-7	.	CASSAPSVRVAYEQYF	TGTGCCAGCAGCGCCCCTTCAGTACGGGTAGCCTACGAGCAGTACTTC
.	TRBV19	TRBJ2-1	.	CASGRGLREQFF	TGTGCCAGTGGCAGGGGCTTAAGGGAGCAGTTCTTC
TRBD2	TRBV5-1	TRBJ2-3	.	CASSLGSGEDTQYF	TGCGCCAGCAGCTTGGGTAGCGGGGAAGATACGCAGTATTTT
.	TRBV12-5	TRBJ2-7	.	CASGFSAGDRSYEQYF	TGTGCTAGTGGTTTTTCAGCGGGCGACCGGTCCTACGAGCAGTACTTC
TRBD2	TRBV5-4	TRBJ2-7	.	CASSLAIAGSYEQYF	TGTGCCAGCAGCTTGGCTATAGCGGGTTCCTACGAGCAGTACTTC
.	TRBV6-5	TRBJ2-1	.	CASSYRDSRNEQFF	TGTGCCAGCAGTTACCGGGACTCCCGTAATGAGCAGTTCTTC
.	TRBV9	TRBJ2-3	.	CASSVGAGIDTQYF	TGTGCCAGCAGCGTAGGGGCGGGAATCGATACGCAGTATTTT
TRBD1	TRBV7-9	TRBJ1-2	.	CASSHSGGQGSGYTF	TGTGCCAGCAGCCATTCGGGGGGACAGGGCTCCGGCTACACCTTC
TRBD2	TRBV2	TRBJ2-2	once	CASKTSPGGTGELFF	TGTGCCAGCAAGACTAGCCCGGGGGGCACCGGGGAGCTGTTTTTT
.	TRBV14	TRBJ1-2	.	CASSQRLLAVNYGYTF	TGTGCCAGCAGCCAACGACTTTTAGCCGTTAACTATGGCTACACCTTC
TRBD1	TRBV4-2	TRBJ2-7	.	CASSRSGTGSHEQYF	TGTGCCAGCAGCCGCTCCGGGACAGGGAGCCACGAGCAGTACTTC
TRBD2	TRBV27	TRBJ2-1	.	CASSFLREGNEQFF	TGTGCCAGCAGTTTCTTGAGGGAGGGTAATGAGCAGTTCTTC
.	TRBV6-1	TRBJ1-5	.	CASRGGGGQPQHF	TGTGCCAGCAGGGGAGGCGGGGGCCAGCCCCAGCATTTT
TRBD1	TRBV5-6	TRBJ2-5	.	CASSSTGGQETQYF	TGTGCCAGCAGCTCGACAGGGGGTCAAGAGACCCAGTACTTC
TRBD1	TRBV11-3	TRBJ1-1	.	CASSSVSDRAGLITEAFF	TGTGCCAGCAGCTCCGTTTCCGACAGGGCGGGACTCATCACTGAAGCTTTCTTT
TRBD2	TRBV7-2	TRBJ2-5	.	CASSPTSGRGETQYF	TGTGCCAGCAGCCCTACTAGCGGGAGGGGGGAGACCCAGTACTTC
TRBD2	TRBV14	TRBJ2-1	.	CASSPTSGRAVEQFF	TGTGCCAGCAGTCCGACTAGCGGGAGGGCGGTTGAGCAGTTCTTC
.	TRBV15	TRBJ2-7	.	CATSRGRSSYEQYF	TGTGCCACCAGCAGAGGCCGTAGCTCCTACGAGCAGTACTTC
.	TRBV19	TRBJ1-5	.	CASSLSGDSNQPQHF	TGTGCCAGTAGTCTGTCAGGGGATAGCAATCAGCCCCAGCATTTT
.	TRBV4-2	TRBJ2-7	.	CASSRETEGTYEQYF	TGTGCCAGCAGCCGAGAGACTGAGGGAACCTACGAGCAGTACTTC
.	TRBV7-3	TRBJ1-5	.	CASSQTVNQPQHF	TGTGCCAGCAGCCAGACAGTCAATCAGCCCCAGCATTTT
TRBD2	TRBV4-3	TRBJ2-2	.	CASSPPAGGYAGELFF	TGCGCCAGCAGCCCGCCAGCGGGAGGGTATGCCGGGGAGCTGTTTTTT
.	TRBV9	TRBJ2-5	.	CASSVGDRGETQYF	TGTGCCAGCAGCGTAGGGGATCGGGGGGAGACCCAGTACTTC
.	TRBV19	TRBJ1-2	.	CASSIGSGNYGYTF	TGTGCCAGTAGTATAGGGTCAGGGAACTATGGCTACACCTTC
.	TRBV5-1	TRBJ1-1	.	CASNVGGRRTEAFF	TGCGCCAGCAACGTGGGGGGGCGACGGACTGAAGCTTTCTTT
.	TRBV2	TRBJ1-2	few	CASQTGPYGYTF	TGTGCCAGCCAAACTGGGCCTTATGGCTACACCTTC
TRBD1	TRBV9	TRBJ2-2	.	CASSVEVRGHSGGELFF	TGTGCCAGCAGCGTAGAGGTCAGGGGGCACTCAGGCGGGGAGCTGTTTTTT
TRBD1	TRBV7-9	TRBJ1-4	.	CASRNGGQGNEKLFF	TGTGCCAGCAGGAATGGGGGACAGGGAAATGAAAAACTGTTTTTT
.	TRBV9	TRBJ1-1	.	CASSPRPLSNTEAFF	TGTGCCAGCAGCCCCAGGCCCCTTTCAAACACTGAAGCTTTCTTT
TRBD2	TRBV7-3	TRBJ2-3	.	CASSLKQGRAGGISTDTQYF	TGTGCCAGCAGCTTAAAACAGGGGAGAGCGGGAGGGATCAGCACAGATACGCAGTATTTT
.	TRBV10-3	TRBJ2-7	.	CAISLKTGTGYEQYF	TGTGCCATCAGCCTTAAGACAGGCACGGGCTACGAGCAGTACTTC
.	TRBV6-6	TRBJ2-3	.	CASSYGTPSGDTQYF	TGTGCCAGCAGTTACGGGACACCGTCGGGAGATACGCAGTATTTT
.	TRBV19	TRBJ2-7	.	CASSITTETYEQYF	TGTGCCAGTAGTATAACGACAGAGACCTACGAGCAGTACTTC
.	TRBV6-2/TRBV6-3	TRBJ1-5	.	CASSPGVQPQHF	TGTGCCAGCAGTCCCGGGGTACAGCCCCAGCATTTT
.	TRBV6-6	TRBJ1-1	.	CASSPRQNEAFF	TGTGCCAGCAGTCCCCGACAGAATGAAGCTTTCTTT
.	TRBV3-1/TRBV3-2	TRBJ2-6	.	CASSPTRSGANVLTF	TGTGCCAGCAGCCCCACTCGCTCTGGGGCCAACGTCCTGACTTTC
.	TRBV5-1	TRBJ1-4	few	CASSGGTANEKLFF	TGCGCCAGCAGCGGCGGGACTGCTAATGAAAAACTGTTTTTT
TRBD2	TRBV25-1	TRBJ2-1	few	CASSERGWTSETNEQFF	TGTGCCAGCAGTGAAAGGGGCTGGACTAGCGAGACCAATGAGCAGTTCTTC
TRBD1	TRBV7-2	TRBJ1-4	.	CASSLAGTGANEKLFF	TGTGCCAGCAGCTTAGCCGGGACAGGCGCTAATGAAAAACTGTTTTTT
.	TRBV7-9	TRBJ2-1	.	CASSPRQDEQFF	TGTGCCAGCAGCCCCCGACAGGATGAGCAGTTCTTC
.	TRBV11-3	TRBJ1-1	.	CASSLEGSTEAFF	TGTGCCAGCAGCTTAGAAGGGAGCACTGAAGCTTTCTTT
TRBD1	TRBV9	TRBJ1-1	.	CASSIGQAMNTEAFF	TGTGCCAGCAGCATAGGACAGGCGATGAACACTGAAGCTTTCTTT
.	TRBV5-5	TRBJ1-3	.	CASSRVPGLNTIYF	TGTGCCAGCAGTAGAGTACCAGGTTTGAACACCATATATTTT
.	TRBV10-3	TRBJ1-3	.	CAISRSGRGNTIYF	TGTGCCATCTCGCGGTCGGGTCGTGGAAACACCATATATTTT
TRBD1	TRBV6-2/TRBV6-3	TRBJ1-1	.	CASSYTGGLVNTEAFF	TGTGCCAGCAGTTACACAGGGGGTCTAGTGAACACTGAAGCTTTCTTT
.	TRBV11-3	TRBJ2-3	once	CASSFRGLDTDTQYF	TGTGCCAGCAGCTTCCGAGGGTTGGACACAGATACGCAGTATTTT
TRBD1	TRBV14	TRBJ2-7	.	CASSWDRGLNEQYF	TGTGCCAGCAGCTGGGACAGGGGTCTAAACGAGCAGTACTTC
.	TRBV7-9	TRBJ2-5	.	CASSLPGAETQYF	TGTGCCAGCAGCTTACCGGGAGCGGAGACCCAGTACTTC
.	TRBV7-3	TRBJ2-1	.	CASSATGLSNNEQFF	TGTGCCAGCAGCGCAACAGGGTTATCGAACAATGAGCAGTTCTTC
.	TRBV19	TRBJ1-2	.	CASSMVKEGTYGYTF	TGTGCCAGTAGTATGGTAAAGGAGGGTACCTATGGCTACACCTTC